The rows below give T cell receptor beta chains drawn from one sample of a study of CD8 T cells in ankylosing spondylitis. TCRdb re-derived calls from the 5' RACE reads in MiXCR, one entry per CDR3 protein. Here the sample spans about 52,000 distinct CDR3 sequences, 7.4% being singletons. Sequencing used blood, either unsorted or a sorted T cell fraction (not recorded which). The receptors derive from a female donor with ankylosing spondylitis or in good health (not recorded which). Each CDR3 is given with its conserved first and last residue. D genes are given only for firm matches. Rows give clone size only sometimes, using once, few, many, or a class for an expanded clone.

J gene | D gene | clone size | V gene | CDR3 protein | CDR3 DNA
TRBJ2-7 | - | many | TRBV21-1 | CASSKVHGTYEQYF | TGTGCCAGCAGCAAAGTACACGGGACCTACGAGCAGTACTTC
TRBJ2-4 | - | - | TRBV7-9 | CASSLGTRDIQYF | TGTGCCAGCAGCTTAGGGACAAGGGACATTCAGTACTTC
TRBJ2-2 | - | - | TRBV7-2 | CASSLNYPGIGELFF | TGTGCCAGCAGCTTAAATTATCCAGGGATCGGGGAGCTGTTTTTT
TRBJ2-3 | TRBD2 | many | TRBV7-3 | CASSPSGGSTDTQYF | TGTGCCAGCAGCCCCAGCGGGGGGAGCACAGATACGCAGTATTTT
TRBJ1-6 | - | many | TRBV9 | CASGSDSRFSSPLHF | TGTGCCAGCGGGAGCGACAGTAGGTTTTCTTCACCCCTCCACTTT
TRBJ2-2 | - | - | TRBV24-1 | CATSDLGGPRDTGELFF | TGTGCCACCAGTGATTTAGGGGGGCCCAGGGACACCGGGGAGCTGTTTTTT
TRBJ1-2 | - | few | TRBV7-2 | CASSLVVEGRSGYTF | TGTGCCAGCAGCTTAGTCGTCGAGGGACGGAGCGGCTACACCTTC
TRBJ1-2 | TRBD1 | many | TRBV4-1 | CASSQAGDRGTGYTF | TGCGCCAGCAGCCAAGCTGGGGACAGGGGAACCGGCTACACCTTC
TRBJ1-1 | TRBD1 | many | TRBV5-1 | CASSLAGQAMNTEAFF | TGCGCCAGCAGCTTGGCCGGACAGGCCATGAACACTGAAGCTTTCTTT
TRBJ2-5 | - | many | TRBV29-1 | CSVKTDRETQYF | TGCAGCGTGAAGACGGATAGAGAGACCCAGTACTTC
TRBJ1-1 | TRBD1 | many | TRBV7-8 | CASSSGQGQDTEAFF | TGTGCCAGCAGCTCGGGACAGGGGCAGGACACTGAAGCTTTCTTT
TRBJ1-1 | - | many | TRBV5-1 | CASSFLASRMNTEAFF | TGCGCCAGCAGCTTCTTAGCGAGCCGGATGAACACTGAAGCTTTCTTT